This T cell receptor (beta chain) is from a study of chemoradiotherapy in HPV16-positive cancers. Study-level information: Candidate HPV-specific clones and shared TCR motifs came from two HPV16-positive patients.

Profiled with immunoSEQ multiplex PCR; TCRdb holds only in-frame clones, not every one. Among under 35,000 clones listed, over 90% were seen once. The material sequenced was blood, taken from a patient who underwent chemoradiotherapy. The sequence derives from a human donor with HPV-associated anogenital cancer.

CDR3 in amino acids: CASSPIRTSASTDTQYF. As DNA, the CDR3 is TGTGCCAGCAGCCCCATTCGGACTAGCGCAAGCACAGATACGCAGTATTTT. This chain joins TRBV27 and TRBJ2-3; TRBD2 aligns across 9 bases. V was pared by 6 bases and J by 0 bases, with 10 bases of the junction left unmatched. The germline gives CDR1 MNHEY, CDR2 SMNVEV (reference sequence). The CDR3 is 17 residues long.